This TCR beta chain stems from a study of shared clonotypes between healthy human individuals. Findings of the study overall: Generation of non-shared clonotypes was less probable than generation of clonotypes shared by all four donors.

CDR1 is MDHEN, CDR2 SYDVKM, per germline. V lost 0 bases and J lost 0, with 12 bases in between. The length of the CDR3 is 17 residues. Positively selected for CCR7, the CD45RO-negative cells used as naive CD8 cells excluded terminally differentiated effector memory CD45RA+ cells. Clones were sequenced by immunoSEQ multiplex PCR, and TCRdb holds only the in-frame ones, with some missing. This sample has around 2,000,000 clones; roughly 94% occur once, and the top ten carry 1.1%. Only one count was recorded for this clone. What it binds is not known. This TCR was recovered from a man between 18 and 35 years old in good health. The chain couples TRBV28 to TRBJ2-1; D uncertain. Sequencing was performed on naive CD8+ T cells sorted from blood. The CDR3 protein is CASSLWAGESSYNEQFF. CDR3 in DNA: TGTGCCAGCAGTTTATGGGCAGGAGAGAGCTCCTACAATGAGCAGTTCTTC.